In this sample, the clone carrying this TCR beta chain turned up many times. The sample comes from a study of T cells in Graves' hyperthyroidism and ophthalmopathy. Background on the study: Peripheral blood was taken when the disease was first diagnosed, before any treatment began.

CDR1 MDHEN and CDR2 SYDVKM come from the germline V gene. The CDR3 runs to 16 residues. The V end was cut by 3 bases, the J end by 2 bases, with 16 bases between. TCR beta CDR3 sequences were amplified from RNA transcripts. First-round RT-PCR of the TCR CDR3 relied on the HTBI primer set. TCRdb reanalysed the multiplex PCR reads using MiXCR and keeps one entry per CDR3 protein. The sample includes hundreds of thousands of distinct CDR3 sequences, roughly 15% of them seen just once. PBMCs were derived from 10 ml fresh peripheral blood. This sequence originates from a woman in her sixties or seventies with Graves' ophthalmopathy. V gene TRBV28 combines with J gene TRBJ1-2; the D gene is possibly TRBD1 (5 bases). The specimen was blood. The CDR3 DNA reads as TGTGCCAGCAGTTTGAGCCGGGGGAGGACAAACTATGGCTACACCTTC. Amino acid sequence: CASSLSRGRTNYGYTF.